This is a list of T cell receptor beta chains from one sample in a study of blood T cells in healthy people across ages. MiXCR, run by TCRdb on the 5' RACE reads, gives a single entry per CDR3 protein. This sample has about 640,000 distinct CDR3 sequences, with 58% found just once. The sequenced sample consisted of blood. The origin of the receptors is a man aged 60 to 75 in good health. The CDR3 runs from the conserved cysteine through the conserved F or W. D genes are given only for firm matches. Clone size is given for some rows only: seen once, a few or many times, or a class if the clone is expanded.

>TRBD1|TRBV7-9|TRBJ1-2|few
CASSTDRAGYGYTF
TGTGCCAGCAGCACCGACAGGGCGGGCTATGGCTACACCTTC
>TRBD2|TRBV10-3|TRBJ2-5|-
CAISEANLAGETQYF
TGTGCCATCAGTGAGGCGAACTTAGCGGGAGAGACCCAGTACTTC
>-|TRBV27|TRBJ1-1|-
CASSFGPRSTEAFF
TGTGCCAGCAGTTTCGGACCCCGGTCCACTGAAGCTTTCTTT
>-|TRBV21-1|TRBJ2-7|-
CASSKRGKGVPYEQYF
TGTGCCAGCAGCAAAAGGGGCAAGGGTGTGCCCTACGAGCAGTACTTC
>TRBD1|TRBV20-1|TRBJ2-7|-
CSARGILDRAPYEQYF
TGCAGTGCTAGAGGAATATTGGACAGGGCCCCCTACGAGCAGTACTTC
>TRBD1|TRBV7-6|TRBJ2-7|few
CASSITGGSYEQYF
TGTGCCAGCAGTATAACAGGGGGCTCCTACGAGCAGTACTTC
>-|TRBV7-2|TRBJ2-1|-
CASSIRGLSYNEQFF
TGTGCCAGCAGCATCCGGGGCCTCTCCTACAATGAGCAGTTCTTC
>-|TRBV10-1|TRBJ2-5|-
CASSDPDAPGWETQYF
TGCGCCAGCAGTGACCCAGACGCGCCGGGTTGGGAGACCCAGTACTTC
>-|TRBV29-1|TRBJ1-5|-
CSVVWGNSNQPQHF
TGCAGCGTTGTTTGGGGGAATAGCAATCAGCCCCAGCATTTT
>TRBD2|TRBV4-2|TRBJ2-7|-
CASSPQLAGLYEQYF
TGTGCCAGCAGCCCACAACTAGCGGGGCTCTACGAGCAGTACTTC